Below, one T cell receptor (beta chain) is given with its context. Its specific antigen is unknown. Base quality data are lacking; no much larger clone is found one base away. Relative to germline, V is missing 6 bases and J is missing 5 bases, with 9 bases of the junction outside any gene match. The cysteine opens and the phenylalanine closes a CDR3 of 15 amino acids. Kept here is only the CDR3 DNA, which spans 45 bases and is read in frame from base 1. The germline V gene sets CDR1 to MDHEN and CDR2 to SYDVKM. The library relied on the immunoSEQ multiplex PCR assay. The multiplex PCR relied on a mix of 60 forward primers for TCR Vbeta segments and 13 reverse primers for TCR Jbeta segments. Amplification of the CDR3 region of rearranged TCR beta genes was performed with a multiplex PCR assay on genomic DNA. The Illumina HiSeq System was used to sequence the amplified TCR beta libraries as 87-base-pair reads. The paper's processing steps were these. A later analysis counted about 80 million unique TCR beta chains across the 650 to 800 repertoires, and around 9.9 million of these chains were shared by at least two donors. A nearest-neighbor algorithm error-corrected the raw reads and collapsed the reads into unique sequences, merging closely related sequences to remove PCR and sequencing errors. To assign V, D and J gene segments, CDR3 sequences were aligned to IMGT reference sequences. For a sequence to be retained, a match of at least six nucleotides to both a V gene segment and a J gene segment was required. Rearrangements were called productive when the CDR3 lacked stop codons and stayed in frame with V and J; all others were non-productive. Following IMGT convention, CDR3 was defined as the stretch from the second conserved V-encoded cysteine up to the conserved J-encoded phenylalanine. Sequences without an unambiguous match to a single V gene segment were excluded from the earlier analysis of approximately 600 of the donors. In an earlier analysis of some 590 of the donors, a V segment was called functional when productive rearrangements were above 56.7%, and segregating when the standard deviation between donors exceeded 5%. A statistical classification framework was developed to diagnose cytomegalovirus status using the catalog of TCR beta chain sequences. V and J gene assignment, in a later analysis, came from comparing TCR nucleotide sequences with IMGT/GENE-DB human TR gene sequences. A later analysis assigned CDR3 sequences and most-parsimonious VDJ recombination scenarios with the TCRdist pipeline. In a later analysis, every TCR beta chain was defined by the combination of its CDR3 amino acid sequence and its V-gene family, and reads without a unique V-gene family were dropped. To address suspected cross-contamination and a sequencing artifact, a later analysis removed some 620 highly shared, low-generation-probability nucleotide sequences. In a later analysis, a clonal expansion index was calculated for each public chain from normalized within-repertoire ranks of inferred template counts. Generation probabilities in a later analysis came from a VDJ recombination model fitted to out-of-frame rearrangements, and those results were checked against IGoR. A later analysis scored TCR-TCR, TCR-HLA and TCR-CMV co-occurrence with hypergeometric tests, applying a repertoire-size bias correction to TCR pairs. False discovery rates were estimated in a later analysis by permuting HLA or CMV assignments 20 times. In a later analysis, co-occurring TCRs were grouped with DBSCAN, and TCRdist sequence similarity was added when clustering was performed within HLA-allele-positive subsets. Repertoires with fewer than 30,000 or more than 120,000 public chains were left out of co-occurrence clustering, as were a handful of repertoires with anomalous nucleotide sharing. This is the immuneACCESS table as TCRdb keeps it, with only in-frame sequences that have V and J called. A part of the clones is gone; compared with another copy, unresolved V genes explain less than half, and the rest is unexplained. V and J calls plus clone size are reproduced from that table; the DNA served to infer D and trimming. This sample lists about 190,000 clones; approximately 87% were detected once. In total, the top ten clones hold around 1.4% of the sample.

The record originates from a study of cytomegalovirus exposure and HLA in healthy donors (dated by TCRdb to 2016 to 2017). For the wider study: An earlier analysis of approximately 640 of the donors reported roughly 270 Gb of sequence data and some 120 million unique TCR beta sequences from roughly 180 million T cells. An early release covering roughly 600 HLA-typed donors comprised about 320 gigabases of sequencing data and approximately 80 million unique TCR sequences. The genetic ancestry cluster associated with self-reported Caucasian donors included 65% to 90% of the 398 genotyped donors. The study was designed to test whether signatures of past pathogen exposure could be identified by cataloging public T cell receptors. The study used immunosequencing to profile the T cell repertoires of under 700 subjects and linked those repertoires to cytomegalovirus serostatus. A separate validation cohort of some 130 different subjects was used in addition to the 666-subject first cohort. To predict cytomegalovirus infection status, the study combined high-throughput TCR immunosequencing, statistical association of individual TCRs with disease status, and machine learning. A later analysis re-analyzed previously published TCR beta repertoires from roughly 600 donors and added high-resolution HLA genotyping to study TCR occurrence patterns. Rather than drawing on any new phenotypic data, the later analysis identified candidate immune exposures from TCR beta sequences and the way those sequences occurred across donors. In an earlier analysis of roughly 580 of the donors, high-throughput TCR beta sequencing was used to judge whether each TCR beta V gene segment behaved as functional or pseudogenic. Donor age, sex, ethnicity and CMV serostatus were compiled alongside the repertoire data. A later genetic analysis took genome-wide SNP genotypes for about 55% of the roughly 700 donors and used that subset as a discovery cohort. Every repertoire in the discovery cohort had been generated on one and the same sequencing platform. HLA typing included class I and class II loci at four-digit resolution. The number of typed donors differed by locus: 629-630 for A, B, C, DRB1 and DQB1; 522 for DQA1; approximately 600 for DPA1; and about 450 for DPB1. A handful of DR-DQ haplotypes were handled as single units for association and clustering because linkage in the cohort was strong. On average, over 200,000 unique TCR beta nucleotide sequences were sequenced per donor among 398 genotyped donors of the cohort, with 15% to 20% of those sequences being non-productive.

The cohort consisted of 670 or so healthy bone marrow donors. Cohort members were all nominally healthy when sampled, although unrecorded immune exposures were likely present. The donor was CMV seronegative and was included in the group of a few hundred seronegative cohort members. A peripheral blood sample was collected from each donor, and TCR beta sequencing was performed on peripheral blood mononuclear cells. Genomic DNA extraction from the blood cell samples was performed with the Qiagen DNeasy Blood Extraction Kit. Overall results and qualifications from the work: The study listed 164 TCR beta chains as associated with cytomegalovirus. A later analysis found that HLA-associated TCR beta chains were more clonally expanded and had lower generation probabilities than equally common non-associated chains. Across donors, most TCR sequences were observed very rarely, whereas some public TCRs were present in many individuals. The sequencing pipeline was judged likely to have produced a cluster of highly shared sequence variants as a technical artifact. A further reported finding was that TCR beta sequences accurately predicted the HLA-A and HLA-B alleles for most subjects in the first cohort. Linkage disequilibrium might explain the correlated functional status among segregating V segments, but an unknown experimental factor could not be excluded. Because counts were too low, fewer than 20 rarely observed V segments, including chromosome 9 orphons, were excluded from the earlier analysis of 500 to 700 of the donors. At a false discovery rate of 0.05, a later analysis linked about 16,000 TCR beta sequences to specific HLA alleles. Assigning TCR associations to individual alleles was difficult when HLA alleles, especially DR and DQ, strongly co-occurred. Sequencing depth was assumed to be roughly uniform across donors in the presence/absence analyses, though that assumption may not hold. In vitro tests confirmed that a few of the cytomegalovirus-associated TCR beta chains recognize cytomegalovirus antigens. According to a later genetic analysis, donors in an Asian-associated ancestry cluster had fewer N-insertions in productive TCRs than the roughly 700-donor mean. The authors suggested that the approach could potentially be generalized to other disease states and immunological phenotypes. In this cohort, only TCR beta chains were sequenced, and detectable features were limited by the absence of alpha or paired-chain data. Because some donors lacked HLA typing at each locus, the association tests relied only on the typed subset. In a later analysis, the rate of TCR association differed among HLA loci, with DRB1 alleles having the most associated TCRs and HLA-C alleles having the fewest. Broadly in line with IMGT annotations, most TCR beta V segments showed up in productive rearrangements about 87% or about 30% of the time in an earlier analysis of 450 to 750 of the donors. Some IMGT-functional V segments, including TRBV6-2 and TRBV6-3, could not be distinguished by the 87-base-pair reads and were therefore excluded. A later analysis found that most CMV-associated TCR beta chains appeared HLA-restricted, with HLA associations seemingly driven largely by CMV exposure. Several of the top co-occurrence clusters appeared to be linked to parvovirus B19, influenza, CMV and Epstein-Barr virus, according to a later analysis. A later genetic analysis associated a missense DCLRE1C variant with V-gene and J-gene trimming of TCR beta chains, and an independent cohort replicated the association. Immune exposure information for the cohort was limited to CMV serostatus. In both the original and validation cohorts, the classifier was reported to diagnose cytomegalovirus status with high specificity and sensitivity.

The chain employs TRBV28 and TRBJ2-5, and TRBD2 aligns with 10 junction nucleotides. The TCR was taken from a man younger than 40 in good health and CMV-seronegative. The material sequenced was PBMCs. The DNA is as follows: TGTGCCAGCAGCGTAGCGGGAGGAGGGAGGGAGACCCAGTACTTC. This is translated as CASSVAGGGRETQYF.